The rows below give T cell receptor beta chains drawn from one sample of a study of beta chain features in type 1 diabetes. This table comes from immunoSEQ multiplex PCR, and its TCRdb copy is limited to in-frame clones, with some not included. Here the sample spans about 150,000 clones, over 8.5% being singletons. Sequenced sample: central memory CD4+ T cells from blood. Receptors originate from a man younger than 35 in good health. CDR3s include the opening cysteine and the closing phenylalanine or tryptophan. Fields, in order: J gene, clone size, D gene, V gene, CDR3 protein, CDR3 DNA. A D gene is named only where the DNA matches it firmly. For some rows the clone size is stated as once, few or many, or as a class when expanded; others skip it.

J: TRBJ2-7
size: .
D: .
V: TRBV7-8
CDR3: CASSFLDSQREQYF
DNA: TGTGCCAGCAGCTTCCTGGACAGTCAGCGCGAGCAGTACTTC

J: TRBJ1-5
size: .
D: .
V: TRBV28
CDR3: CASSSRIRSQHF
DNA: TGTGCCAGCAGCTCCAGGATTAGGTCCCAGCATTTT

J: TRBJ2-3
size: .
D: .
V: TRBV5-1
CDR3: CASSLTPSSTDTQYF
DNA: TGCGCCAGCAGCTTGACCCCCTCTAGCACAGATACGCAGTATTTT

J: TRBJ2-2
size: .
D: TRBD1
V: TRBV4-1
CDR3: CASSQPTGAGELFF
DNA: TGCGCCAGCAGCCAACCCACAGGGGCCGGGGAGCTGTTTTTT

J: TRBJ2-1
size: .
D: .
V: TRBV2
CDR3: CAGSGFSEQFF
DNA: TGTGCCGGATCAGGGTTCAGTGAGCAGTTCTTC

J: TRBJ1-1
size: .
D: .
V: TRBV7-9
CDR3: CASSLAGLDTEAFF
DNA: TGTGCCAGCAGCTTAGCAGGGTTAGACACTGAAGCTTTCTTT

J: TRBJ2-1
size: few
D: TRBD2
V: TRBV19
CDR3: CASSPSGGFYNEQFF
DNA: TGTGCCAGTAGTCCTAGCGGGGGATTCTACAATGAGCAGTTCTTC

J: TRBJ1-2
size: .
D: .
V: TRBV25-1
CDR3: CASSRLGQNYGYTF
DNA: TGTGCCAGCAGCCGCCTAGGACAGAACTATGGCTACACCTTC

J: TRBJ2-6
size: .
D: .
V: TRBV5-1
CDR3: CATRQDTDSGANVLTF
DNA: TGCGCCACTCGGCAGGACACCGACTCTGGGGCCAACGTCCTGACTTTC

J: TRBJ1-3
size: few
D: .
V: TRBV14
CDR3: CASRPGAGNTIYF
DNA: TGTGCCAGCCGGCCCGGGGCTGGAAACACCATATATTTT

J: TRBJ1-3
size: few
D: TRBD1
V: TRBV30
CDR3: CAWIRDRGRGNTIYF
DNA: TGTGCCTGGATACGAGACAGGGGGCGAGGAAACACCATATATTTT

J: TRBJ2-5
size: .
D: TRBD1
V: TRBV5-1
CDR3: CASGTAQETQYF
DNA: TGCGCCAGTGGGACAGCACAAGAGACCCAGTACTTC

J: TRBJ2-5
size: few
D: .
V: TRBV6-1
CDR3: CASSEEGVQETQYF
DNA: TGTGCCAGCAGTGAAGAAGGGGTCCAAGAGACCCAGTACTTC

J: TRBJ1-2
size: .
D: .
V: TRBV30
CDR3: CAWSSGQKNYGYTF
DNA: TGTGCCTGGAGCTCAGGACAGAAAAACTATGGCTACACCTTC

J: TRBJ2-2
size: few
D: .
V: TRBV7-2
CDR3: CASGRQGRTNTGELFF
DNA: TGTGCCAGCGGCCGGCAGGGACGGACAAACACCGGGGAGCTGTTTTTT

J: TRBJ2-3
size: .
D: .
V: TRBV5-1
CDR3: CASRAAETQYF
DNA: TGCGCCAGCAGAGCTGCCGAAACGCAGTATTTT

J: TRBJ1-1
size: few
D: .
V: TRBV25-1
CDR3: CASSLGGVMNTEAFF
DNA: TGTGCCAGCAGTCTAGGAGGGGTCATGAACACTGAAGCTTTCTTT

J: TRBJ2-3
size: many
D: .
V: TRBV7-2
CDR3: CASSLTGARDTQYF
DNA: TGTGCCAGCAGCTTAACGGGGGCCCGAGATACGCAGTATTTT

J: TRBJ2-1
size: .
D: .
V: TRBV9
CDR3: CASSPRGGNEQFF
DNA: TGTGCCAGCAGCCCGAGGGGAGGTAATGAGCAGTTCTTC

J: TRBJ2-7
size: .
D: .
V: TRBV30
CDR3: CAWSVSEGYEQYF
DNA: TGTGCCTGGAGTGTTTCAGAGGGCTACGAGCAGTACTTC

J: TRBJ2-7
size: .
D: .
V: TRBV6-5
CDR3: CASSRDGTLKGQYF
DNA: TGTGCCAGCAGTCGGGACGGGACACTCAAGGGGCAGTACTTC

J: TRBJ1-2
size: medium-sized
D: .
V: TRBV10-3
CDR3: CAISVGARDYGYTF
DNA: TGTGCCATCAGTGTTGGAGCAAGAGACTATGGCTACACCTTC

J: TRBJ2-7
size: few
D: .
V: TRBV7-2
CDR3: CASSPHHEQYF
DNA: TGTGCCAGCAGCCCCCACCACGAGCAGTACTTC